These 9 T cell receptor beta chains share one sample of origin, sequenced in a study of shared clonotypes between healthy human individuals (dated by TCRdb to the early 2020s). Libraries were prepared through the immunoSEQ multiplex PCR assay. TCRdb took this table from immuneACCESS and kept in-frame rearrangements with V and J called. Such tables lack part of the clones; where checked against another copy, unresolved V genes explain under half of the gap, and the rest is unexplained. The sample table records under 2,500,000 clones; approximately 95% of these occur just once. The ten largest clones add up to around 0.13% of the sample. Source material: naive CD4+ T cells sorted from blood. The sample's cell subset or site, from its label and the paper: CD45RA+ positively selected. Source of these receptors: a man younger than 30 in good health.

The rearrangement joins TRBV6-1 to TRBJ1-5, with D possibly TRBD1 on 5 matching bases. V was pared by 2 bases and J by 7 bases, with 15 bases between. The germline V gene has CDR1 MNHNS and CDR2 SASEGT. The CDR3 consists of 15 residues. The DNA for the CDR3 is TGTGCCAGCAGTGAAACCAGGGCCTTGGGGCAGCCCCAGCATTTT. Encoded protein: CASSETRALGQPQHF.

This chain uses TRBV28 with TRBJ1-6; tentatively, D is TRBD1 (5 bases). Germline V gene lookup returns CDR1 MDHEN and CDR2 SYDVKM. The CDR3 extends over 15 amino acids. Trimming stripped 7 bases from V and 8 bases from J, with 18 bases between. As DNA, the CDR3 is TGTGCCAGCACCCTCTCGGGGGGGAAACATTCACCCCTCCACTTT. It translates to CASTLSGGKHSPLHF.

The chain recombines TRBV7-2 with TRBJ1-1, with D perhaps matching TRBD1 (5 bases). This CDR3 spans 18 amino acids. V lost 0 bases and J 1 base, leaving 18 bases between the germline ends. Germline lookup yields CDR1 SGHTA and CDR2 FQGNSA. This chain's CDR3 is CASSLAASGGHSNTEAFF. CDR3 coding DNA: TGTGCCAGCAGCTTAGCGGCATCTGGAGGACACTCGAACACTGAAGCTTTCTTT.

The chain links TRBV2 to TRBJ2-1; D uncertain. Germline loops: CDR1 SNHLY, CDR2 FYNNEI. Trimming took 6 bases from V and 9 from J, leaving 9 bases between them. The CDR3 is made up of 11 amino acids. Here the CDR3 DNA reads TGTGCCAGCAGCCGCCGTGGTGAGCAGTTCTTC. Protein: CASSRRGEQFF.

Points on this clone: This sample includes further DNA sequences coding for the same CDR3. The chain's CDR3 is CASSAVRNQPQHF. The CDR3 coding sequence is TGTGCCAGCAGTGCCGTACGAAACCAGCCCCAGCATTTT. The rearrangement uses TRBV6-1 and TRBJ1-5; D is undetermined. The V gene lost 4 bases and the J gene lost 7 bases, with 11 bases spanning the gap. The CDR3 spans 13 residues. CDR1 and CDR2 from the germline V gene are MNHNS and SASEGT.

The chain joins TRBV6-5 to TRBJ2-7; D may be TRBD1 (6 bases). The V end lost 6 bases, the J end lost 7 bases, and 16 bases lay between the germline ends. The germline gives CDR1 MNHEY, CDR2 SVGAGI. This CDR3 is 13 amino acids long. CDR3 sequence reads: CASSPGQTKEQYF. The CDR3 DNA reads as TGTGCCAGCAGCCCGGGACAAACAAAGGAGCAGTACTTC.

Comments on this clone: In the same sample, other DNA sequences code for this CDR3. The CDR3 DNA reads as TGTGCCAGCAGCCGACAGGTCTCCTACGAGCAGTACTTC. This encodes CASSRQVSYEQYF. V is TRBV6-5 and J is TRBJ2-7, with TRBD1 as a possible D gene (6 bases). V was trimmed by 6 bases and J by 0 bases, leaving 9 bases between them. The germline gives CDR1 MNHEY, CDR2 SVGAGI. The CDR3 has 13 residues.

The V call is TRBV14, the J call TRBJ2-7; D call uncertain. Germline CDR1 is SGHDN and CDR2 is FVKESK. The V gene lost 3 bases and the J gene lost 2 bases, with 11 bases spanning the gap. This CDR3 contains 14 residues. In nucleotides, the CDR3 is TGTGCCAGCAGCCACCGCATTAATCCCTACGAGCAGTACTTC. Translated: CASSHRINPYEQYF.

The gene calls are TRBV28 and TRBJ2-7; 11 bases map to TRBD2. Germline loops: CDR1 MDHEN, CDR2 SYDVKM. The CDR3 spans 15 residues. The J segment lost 3 bases and the V segment lost 3 bases, leaving 4 bases of the junction unmatched. The CDR3 loop is CASSFPSGGHYEQYF. The CDR3, as DNA: TGTGCCAGCAGTTTTCCTAGCGGGGGGCACTACGAGCAGTACTTC.